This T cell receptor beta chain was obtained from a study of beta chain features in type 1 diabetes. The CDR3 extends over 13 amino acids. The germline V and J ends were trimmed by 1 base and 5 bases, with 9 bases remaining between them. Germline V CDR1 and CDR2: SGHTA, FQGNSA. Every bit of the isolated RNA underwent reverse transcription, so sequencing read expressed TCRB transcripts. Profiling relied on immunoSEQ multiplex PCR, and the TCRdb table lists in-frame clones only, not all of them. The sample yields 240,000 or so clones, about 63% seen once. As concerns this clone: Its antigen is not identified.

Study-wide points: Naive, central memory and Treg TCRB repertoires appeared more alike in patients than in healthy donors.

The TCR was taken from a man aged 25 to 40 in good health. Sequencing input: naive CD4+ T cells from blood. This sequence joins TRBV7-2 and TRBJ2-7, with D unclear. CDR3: CASSLVLTDEQYF. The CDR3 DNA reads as TGTGCCAGCAGCTTAGTACTAACCGACGAGCAGTACTTC.